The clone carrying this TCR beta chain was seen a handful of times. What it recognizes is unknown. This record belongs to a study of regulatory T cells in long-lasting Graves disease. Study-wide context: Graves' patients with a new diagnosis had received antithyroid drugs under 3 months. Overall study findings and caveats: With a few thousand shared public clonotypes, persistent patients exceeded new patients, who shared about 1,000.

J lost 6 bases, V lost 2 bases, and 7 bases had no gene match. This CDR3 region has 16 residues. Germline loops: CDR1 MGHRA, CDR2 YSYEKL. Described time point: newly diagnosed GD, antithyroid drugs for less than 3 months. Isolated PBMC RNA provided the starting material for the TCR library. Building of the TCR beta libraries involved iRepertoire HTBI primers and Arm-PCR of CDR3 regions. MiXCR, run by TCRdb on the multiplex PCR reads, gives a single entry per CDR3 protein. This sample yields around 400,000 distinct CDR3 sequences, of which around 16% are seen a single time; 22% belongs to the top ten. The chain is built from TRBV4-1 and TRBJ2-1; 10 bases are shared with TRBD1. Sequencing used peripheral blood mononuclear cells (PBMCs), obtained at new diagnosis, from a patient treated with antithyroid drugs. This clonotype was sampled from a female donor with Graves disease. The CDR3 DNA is TGCGCCAGCAGCCAACTCCCGGGACAGGGGTTCAATGAGCAGTTCTTC. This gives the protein CASSQLPGQGFNEQFF.